This T cell receptor (beta chain) emerged from a study of T cell changes during pregnancy in multiple sclerosis. Profiling relied on immunoSEQ multiplex PCR, and the TCRdb table lists in-frame clones only, not all of them. The table lists tens of thousands of clones, approximately 90% of them singletons, with roughly 0.2% in the top ten. V was clipped by 4 bases and J by 2 bases; unmatched bases: 3. CDR3 length equals 15 residues. Germline CDR1 reads MNHNY; CDR2 reads SVGAGI (reference sequence). The receptor's source is a female donor with multiple sclerosis, enrolled in a pregnancy study. The rearrangement uses TRBV6-6 and TRBJ2-3; 10 bases line up with TRBD2. This sample comprised CD4+ T cells from peripheral blood mononuclear cells, obtained in the second trimester of pregnancy. CDR3 in amino acids: CASSFGTSDTDTQYF. The CDR3 DNA follows: TGTGCCAGCAGTTTCGGGACTAGCGACACAGATACGCAGTATTTT.